This TCR beta chain was documented in a study of identifying expanded T cells in peripheral blood. The study's findings and limits: Over approximately two and four weeks, about 15 and 18 clones changed, versus 1.2 between replicates.

Comment on this clone: Its target is not known.

This CDR3 contains 14 residues. V was trimmed by 5 bases and J by 0 bases, leaving 7 bases between them. Per the germline V gene, CDR1 is LNHNV and CDR2 is YYDKDF (reference sequence). Libraries were prepared by immunoSEQ multiplex PCR; TCRdb keeps only in-frame clonotypes and omits some of them. Of approximately 130,000 clones in the sample, less than 90% were seen once. This receptor was obtained from a person aged 18 to 75 in good health. The source material was blood. This chain connects TRBV15 to TRBJ2-2, with no clear D. CDR3 sequence: CATSVHANTGELFF. Written as DNA, the CDR3 is TGTGCCACCAGCGTGCATGCGAACACCGGGGAGCTGTTTTTT. Supplemented by reference TRBV15 and TRBJ2-2, the full variable domain reads DAMVIQNPRYQVTQFGKPVTLSCSQTLNHNVMYWYQQKSSQAPKLLFHYYDKDFNNEADTPDNFQSRRPNTSFCFLDIRSPGLGDTAMYLCATSVHANTGELFFGEGSRLTVL.